Listed below are T cell receptor beta chains from one sample, sequenced in a study of T-cell memory formation after mild COVID-19. TCRdb re-called the 5' RACE reads through MiXCR, storing one row per CDR3 protein. The table includes some 260,000 distinct CDR3 sequences, around 15% detected once. The sample consisted of PBMCs or a T cell subset sorted from them (not recorded which). These receptor sequences come from a man aged 18 to 30 who had mild COVID-19 (a few samples of this study predate the infection). Cell type and time point are not known. Each CDR3 is given with its conserved first and last residue. D genes are given only for firm matches. The size of a clone is reported for some rows only, either as once, few or many, or as a class for expanded clones.

v_gene,d_gene,abundance,j_gene,CDR3nt,CDR3aa
TRBV5-1,.,few,TRBJ2-2,TGCGCCAGCACACGGGACCGGAACACCGGGGAGCTGTTTTTT,CASTRDRNTGELFF
TRBV24-1,.,.,TRBJ2-2,TGTGCCACCAGTGAGAAAACGGCTGGGGAGCTGTTTTTT,CATSEKTAGELFF
TRBV5-5,TRBD1,many,TRBJ1-5,TGTGCCAGCAGGTCGGACAGGGGGCCGGGGCAGCCCCAGCATTTT,CASRSDRGPGQPQHF
TRBV14,.,few,TRBJ2-2,TGTGCCAGCAGCTACTCCTTATCTACCGCCGGGGAGCTGTTTTTT,CASSYSLSTAGELFF
TRBV5-1,TRBD1,few,TRBJ1-5,TGCGCCAGCAGCTCGGATGGACAGGGCAATCAGCCCCAGCATTTT,CASSSDGQGNQPQHF
TRBV20-1,TRBD1,.,TRBJ1-2,TGCAGTGCAAAAGGGACAGGGACACACTATGGCTACACCTTC,CSAKGTGTHYGYTF
TRBV18,.,few,TRBJ1-1,TGTGCCAGCTCGATAACAACAGGTCGACAGAACACTGAAGCTTTCTTT,CASSITTGRQNTEAFF
TRBV6-2/TRBV6-3,.,.,TRBJ2-1,TGTGCCAGCAGGCGCTACAATGAGCAGTTCTTC,CASRRYNEQFF
TRBV18,.,few,TRBJ1-2,TGTGCCAGCTCACAGGAAGCTAACTATGGCTACACCTTC,CASSQEANYGYTF
TRBV7-9,.,many,TRBJ2-1,TGTGCCAGCAGTTTTAGCGGCTACAATGAGCAGTTCTTC,CASSFSGYNEQFF
TRBV12-3/TRBV12-4,.,.,TRBJ2-2,TGTGCCAGCAGAGGGGGGGCGATTTCGGCCGGGGAGCTGTTTTTT,CASRGGAISAGELFF
TRBV27,.,.,TRBJ2-5,TGTGCCAGCAGTAGGGGGGGGAGTCGAGTGGAGACCCAGTACTTC,CASSRGGSRVETQYF
TRBV12-3/TRBV12-4,.,.,TRBJ1-2,TGTGCCAGCAGCTATCTTGCGGGGGGCTACACCTTC,CASSYLAGGYTF
TRBV9,.,few,TRBJ2-3,TGTGCCAGCAGCGTAGAGGCGTTCACAGATACGCAGTATTTT,CASSVEAFTDTQYF
TRBV12-3/TRBV12-4,TRBD1,.,TRBJ2-1,TGTGCCAGCACCGACAGGGGGCCAGAAGAGCAGTTCTTC,CASTDRGPEEQFF
TRBV18,.,many,TRBJ2-7,TGTGCCAGCTCATCTTCTCTCGAGCAGTACTTC,CASSSSLEQYF
TRBV5-1,.,many,TRBJ2-2,TGCGCCAGCAGCAATGGCGGACGGCTTACCGCGAACACCGGGGAGCTGTTTTTT,CASSNGGRLTANTGELFF
TRBV24-1,TRBD1,.,TRBJ2-1,TGTGCCACCAGTGATTTGCCCTCGGACAGGGGGCTTATCAATGAGCAGTTCTTC,CATSDLPSDRGLINEQFF
TRBV7-2,.,few,TRBJ1-3,TGTGCCAGCAGCTTAGCTTCAGGGGCGGAAAACACCATATATTTT,CASSLASGAENTIYF
TRBV24-1,.,few,TRBJ2-3,TGTGCCACCAGTGACCCCCGGGGCGCGGGGGATACGCAGTATTTT,CATSDPRGAGDTQYF
TRBV7-2,.,few,TRBJ2-7,TGTGCCAGCAGCCCGCCCCCGACACAGACCTACGAGCAGTACTTC,CASSPPPTQTYEQYF
TRBV28,.,.,TRBJ1-6,TGTGCCAGCAGTTTACGGCCGGGGGCAACGAATTCACCCCTCCACTTT,CASSLRPGATNSPLHF
TRBV4-3,TRBD2,.,TRBJ2-1,TGCGCCAGCAGCCAAGTGGACCGGAAGCGGGGTCCCTACAATGAGCAGTTCTTC,CASSQVDRKRGPYNEQFF
TRBV4-2,.,.,TRBJ1-2,TGTGCCAGCAGCCAAGAGGGGGGCGGCTATGGCTACACCTTC,CASSQEGGGYGYTF
TRBV7-2,.,few,TRBJ1-5,TGTGCCAGCAGCTTAGTAGGGGTGGATCAGCCCCAGCATTTT,CASSLVGVDQPQHF
TRBV2,.,.,TRBJ1-6,TGTGCCAGCAGTCCAGTCATAAATTCACCCCTCCACTTT,CASSPVINSPLHF
TRBV4-1,TRBD1,.,TRBJ1-2,TGCGCCAGCAGCCAAGGAGACAGGGTGAGATCTGGCTACACCTTC,CASSQGDRVRSGYTF
TRBV7-9,.,many,TRBJ1-6,TGTGCCAGCAGCTTACAGGGGAATACACCCCTCCACTTT,CASSLQGNTPLHF
TRBV12-3/TRBV12-4,TRBD1,.,TRBJ1-1,TGTGCCAGCAAAACCGGGACAGGGTTTTCCACTGAAGCTTTCTTT,CASKTGTGFSTEAFF
TRBV30,.,once,TRBJ2-5,TGTGCCTGGAGCCAATACCAAGAGACCCAGTACTTC,CAWSQYQETQYF
TRBV24-1,.,.,TRBJ2-2,TGTGCCACCAGTGATTTCCCAGGGGTTGGAGGGGAGCTGTTTTTT,CATSDFPGVGGELFF
TRBV7-2,.,many,TRBJ1-3,TGTGCCAGCAGCTTATCGGAAAGGGGTGGAAACACCATATATTTT,CASSLSERGGNTIYF
TRBV4-2,.,.,TRBJ1-5,TGTGCCAGCAGCCAAGATGCCTCACAGGGACGCCAGCCCCAGCATTTT,CASSQDASQGRQPQHF
TRBV29-1,.,few,TRBJ2-2,TGCAGCGCCCGGGTCCAATCAGGGGAGCTGTTTTTT,CSARVQSGELFF
TRBV3-1,TRBD1,few,TRBJ1-6,TGTGCCAGCAGCCGCACCCGGGACAGTCCTAATTCACCCCTCCACTTT,CASSRTRDSPNSPLHF
TRBV4-3,TRBD2,many,TRBJ2-5,TGCGCCAGCAGTCAAAGGACTAGCGGGGGGGAGTACCAAGAGACCCAGTACTTC,CASSQRTSGGEYQETQYF
TRBV6-5,.,.,TRBJ2-4,TGTGCCAGCACTTGGAAGGGGGGGCGAAACATTCAGTACTTC,CASTWKGGRNIQYF